The clone carrying this T cell receptor (beta chain) was counted at least ten times. What it recognizes is unknown. From RNA transcripts, TCR beta CDR3 regions were amplified. When the TCR CDR3 underwent first-round RT-PCR, the HTBI primer set was used. TCRdb recomputed calls from the multiplex PCR reads with MiXCR, one row per CDR3 protein. The sample shows 250,000 to 300,000 distinct CDR3 sequences, approximately 18% of them seen only once. The entry originates in a study of T cells in Graves' hyperthyroidism and ophthalmopathy. Study overall: Any treatment followed the collection of peripheral blood at initial diagnosis.

Deletions cut 6 bases from V and 2 bases from J, with 13 bases between. CDR3 size: 13 residues. The germline V gene has CDR1 DFQATT and CDR2 SNEGSKA (reference sequence). General observations from the study: Ophthalmopathy cases were set apart from stable hyperthyroidism by a 13 V-J model. The model foresaw ophthalmopathy a median roughly 6.3 months prior to onset.

Diagnostic decisions used clinical symptoms, serum thyroxine and TRAb, thyroid ultrasound and orbital computed tomography. The clonotype originates from a man aged 50 to 60 with Graves' ophthalmopathy. The V gene is TRBV20-1, the J gene TRBJ2-5; TRBD1 or TRBD2 may be the D gene (7 bases each). The sequenced sample was blood. The chain's CDR3 is CSATGGQQETQYF. CDR3 in DNA: TGCAGTGCGACGGGGGGACAGCAAGAGACCCAGTACTTC.